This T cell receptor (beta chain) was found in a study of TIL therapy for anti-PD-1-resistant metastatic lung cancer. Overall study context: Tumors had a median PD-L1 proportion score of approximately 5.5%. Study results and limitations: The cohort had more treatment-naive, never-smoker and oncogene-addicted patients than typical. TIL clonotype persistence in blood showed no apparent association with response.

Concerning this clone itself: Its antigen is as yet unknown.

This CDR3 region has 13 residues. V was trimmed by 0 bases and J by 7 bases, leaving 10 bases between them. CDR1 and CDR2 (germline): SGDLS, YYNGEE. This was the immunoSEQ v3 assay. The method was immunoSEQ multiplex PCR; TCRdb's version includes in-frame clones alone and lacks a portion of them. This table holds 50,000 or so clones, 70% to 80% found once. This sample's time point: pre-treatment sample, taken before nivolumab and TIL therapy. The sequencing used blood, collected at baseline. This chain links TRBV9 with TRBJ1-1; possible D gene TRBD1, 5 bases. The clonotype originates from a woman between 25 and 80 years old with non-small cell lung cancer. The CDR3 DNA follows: TGTGCCAGCAGCGTAGAAGGGGCTGGTGAAGCTTTCTTT. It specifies CASSVEGAGEAFF.